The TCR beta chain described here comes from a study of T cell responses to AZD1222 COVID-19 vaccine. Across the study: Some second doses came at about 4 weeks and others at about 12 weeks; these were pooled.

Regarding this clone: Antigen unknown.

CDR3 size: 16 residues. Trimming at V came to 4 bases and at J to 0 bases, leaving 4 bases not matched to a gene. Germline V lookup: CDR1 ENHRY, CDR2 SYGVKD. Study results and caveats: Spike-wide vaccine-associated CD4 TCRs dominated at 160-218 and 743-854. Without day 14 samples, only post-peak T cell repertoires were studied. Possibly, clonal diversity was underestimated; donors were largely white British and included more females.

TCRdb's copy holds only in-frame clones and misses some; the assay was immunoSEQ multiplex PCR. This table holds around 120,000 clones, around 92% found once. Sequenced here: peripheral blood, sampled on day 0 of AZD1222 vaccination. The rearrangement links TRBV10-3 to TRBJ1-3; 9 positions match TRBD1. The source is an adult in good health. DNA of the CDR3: TGTGCCATCAGTGCGACAGGGGGGAGCTCTGGAAACACCATATATTTT. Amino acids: CAISATGGSSGNTIYF.